These T cell receptor beta chains were read from a single sample in a study of control samples from healthy donors and cancer patients. The protocol was immunoSEQ multiplex PCR, while the TCRdb copy is restricted to in-frame clones and leaves out a portion. The repertoire consists of under 450,000 clones, with around 90% occurring once and the leading ten covering approximately 6.3%. The specimen sequenced was PBMCs. The receptors here all came from a man aged 35 to 55 with head and neck cancer. CDR3s include the opening cysteine and the closing phenylalanine or tryptophan.

TRBJ2-3	TRBV2	CASLTGVRVTDTQYF
TRBJ2-1	TRBV10-1	CASSALTGGRYEQFF
TRBJ2-3	TRBV4-1	CASSQDAVVGTDTQYF
TRBJ1-4	TRBV29-1	CSVESPRGRREKLFF
TRBJ1-5	TRBV6-5	CASSVTGDQPQHF
TRBJ1-1	TRBV20-1	CSAREDTEAFF
TRBJ2-1	TRBV27	CASSLVTSGYYNEQFF
TRBJ1-3	TRBV7-6	CASSATAGNTIYF
TRBJ2-2	TRBV3-1/TRBV3-2	CASSQPWATNTGELFF
TRBJ1-1	TRBV18	CASPKQGNKNTEAFF
TRBJ1-1	TRBV7-2	CASSLEQAEREAFF
TRBJ1-1	TRBV18	CASSPRGELNTEAFF
TRBJ2-1	TRBV28	CASSPGNGPLEQFF
TRBJ1-1	TRBV7-6	CASSFRGAANTEAFF
TRBJ2-7	TRBV28	CASSLWVDEQYF
TRBJ1-1	TRBV18	CASSPERDTEAFF
TRBJ1-4	TRBV7-2	CASASRAQNEKLFF
TRBJ1-5	TRBV15	CATSRDWTGSQPQHF
TRBJ2-3	TRBV27	CASKPLGTDTQYF
TRBJ2-7	TRBV28	CASTRDNSYEQYF
TRBJ2-7	TRBV10-3	CAISGYRDTYEQYF
TRBJ2-2	TRBV5-1	CASSLETSGGTGELFF
TRBJ1-6	TRBV6-5	CASTQGELRSPLHF
TRBJ2-2	TRBV9	CASRDRENTGELFF
TRBJ1-2	TRBV25-1	CASSHRTYGYTF
TRBJ2-2	TRBV27	CASSFHGLAPTGELFF
TRBJ2-2	TRBV19	CASSSDRDRERGELFF
TRBJ1-4	TRBV4-2	CASSEQREKLFF
TRBJ2-5	TRBV5-4	CASSTPGQPQETQYF
TRBJ1-3	TRBV28	CASSLYNLVGNTIYF
TRBJ1-1	TRBV28	CASIPGGGITEAFF
TRBJ2-3	TRBV4-2	CASSQVSLGATDTQYF
TRBJ2-1	TRBV18	CASSPGTSGANEQFF
TRBJ2-2	TRBV28	CASSSQGAGTGELFF
TRBJ2-7	TRBV5-4	CASSVTGGLYYEQYF
TRBJ1-5	TRBV7-9	CASSPGTGTKQPQHF